This TCR beta chain was profiled in a study of human T cells and chemical hapten exposure. In the study overall: The sensitizer, 2% DPC, was used on roughly 2 cm by roughly 2 cm of upper inner arm skin.

CDR3 length: 13 residues. CDR1 and CDR2 (germline): SGHVS, FNYEAQ. With V trimmed by 2 bases and J by 9 bases, 4 bases remained unmatched. Study-wide findings and caveats: The number of TCRs above 1 in 1000 frequency did not change after DPC sensitization.

TCRdb reprocessed the RACE reads via MiXCR and lists one record per CDR3 protein. The data contain some 79,000 distinct CDR3 sequences, about 10% of them singletons. Noted time point: patch test 2, 6 weeks after DPC sensitization. Treatment specified: therapeutic diphenylcyclopropenone sensitization with weekly scalp DPC. Every patch test was put on after a blood sample was taken. The sample holds many counts of this clonotype. The antigen is not known. V is TRBV7-6 and J is TRBJ1-5, with 7 bases that match TRBD1. The TCR sequence derives from a woman between 50 and 59 years old with alopecia areata. Some clones in this sample may be carry-over from other donors' samples. The material was whole blood, obtained in connection with sensitization to the hapten diphenylcyclopropenone (DPC). CDR3 nucleotide sequence: TGTGCCAGCAGCTTAAACAGGGGAGCGCCCCAGCATTTT. This gives the protein CASSLNRGAPQHF.